What follows describes a single T cell receptor beta chain. Its antigen is not known. Positively selected for CCR7, the CD45RO-negative cells used as naive CD8 cells excluded terminally differentiated effector memory CD45RA+ cells. The data derive from a study of shared clonotypes between healthy human individuals. Across the whole study: The study used three CD4 naive, three CD4 memory, two CD8 naive and one CD8 memory plate per donor.

Generated by immunoSEQ multiplex PCR, the TCRdb table keeps only in-frame clones and is missing some. The sample yields around 1.9 million clones, just over 90% seen once. Study-level points and caveats: The genetic and exposure-history diversity represented was limited by few donors. Sorted-subset sequencing was shown by rarefaction to be incomplete despite large depth.

The CDR3 has 12 amino acids. CDR1 and CDR2 from the germline V gene are MDHEN and SYDVKM. With 6 bases removed from V and 8 bases from J, the gap between germline ends came to 10 bases. The V and J genes are TRBV28 and TRBJ1-4, with D perhaps matching TRBD1 (5 bases). This TCR was sampled from a man between 18 and 29 years old in good health. Some clones in this sample may be carry-over from other donors' samples. The sequenced material came from naive CD8+ T cells from PBMCs. The CDR3 here is CASRIRGEKLFF. Written as DNA, the CDR3 is TGTGCCAGCAGGATACGGGGCGAAAAACTGTTTTTT.